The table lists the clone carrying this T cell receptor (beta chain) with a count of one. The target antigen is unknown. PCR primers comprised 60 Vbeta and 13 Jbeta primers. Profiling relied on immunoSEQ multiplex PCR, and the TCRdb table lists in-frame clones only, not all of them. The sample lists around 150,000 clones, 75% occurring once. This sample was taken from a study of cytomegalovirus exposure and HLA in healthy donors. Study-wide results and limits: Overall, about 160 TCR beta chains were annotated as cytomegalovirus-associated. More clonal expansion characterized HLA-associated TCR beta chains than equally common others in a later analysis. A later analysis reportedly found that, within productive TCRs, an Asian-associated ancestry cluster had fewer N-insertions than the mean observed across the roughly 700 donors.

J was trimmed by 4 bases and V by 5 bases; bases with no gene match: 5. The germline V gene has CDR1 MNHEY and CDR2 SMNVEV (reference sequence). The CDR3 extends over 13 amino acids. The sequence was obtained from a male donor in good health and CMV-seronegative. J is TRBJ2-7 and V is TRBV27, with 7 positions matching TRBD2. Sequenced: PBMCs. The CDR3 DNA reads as TGTGCCAGCAGTCTTCTGGGGGGGTACGAGCAGTACTTC. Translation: CASSLLGGYEQYF.